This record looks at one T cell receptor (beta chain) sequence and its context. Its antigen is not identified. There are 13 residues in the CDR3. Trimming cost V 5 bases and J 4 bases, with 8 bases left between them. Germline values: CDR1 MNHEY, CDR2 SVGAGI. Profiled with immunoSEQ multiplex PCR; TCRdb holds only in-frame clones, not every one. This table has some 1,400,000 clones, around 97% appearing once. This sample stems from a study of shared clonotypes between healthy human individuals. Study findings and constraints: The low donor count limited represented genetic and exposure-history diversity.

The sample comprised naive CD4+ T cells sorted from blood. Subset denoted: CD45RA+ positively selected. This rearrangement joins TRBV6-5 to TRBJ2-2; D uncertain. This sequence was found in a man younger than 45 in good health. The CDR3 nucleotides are TGTGCCAGCAGTAAATTCCTCACCGGGGAGCTGTTTTTT. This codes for CASSKFLTGELFF.